The 18 T cell receptor beta chains listed next were all sequenced from one sample in a study of blood T cell repertoires in COVID-19. Sequencing was performed with immunoSEQ multiplex PCR; in TCRdb, only in-frame clones are kept and a portion is missing. The sample comprises about 140,000 clones, around 82% of which are singletons, and 7.5% to 8.5% rests with the top ten. The sample was peripheral blood. Receptor source: a human donor in a cohort sampled during active COVID-19.

This chain links TRBV5-1 with TRBJ2-3, with D perhaps TRBD1 (5 bases). Germline assignment: CDR1 SGHRS and CDR2 YFSETQ. This CDR3 is 16 amino acids long. V lost 0 bases, J lost 1 base, and 12 bases lay in between. CDR3 loop: CASSLGTSQRTDTQYF. In nucleotides, the CDR3 is TGCGCCAGCAGCTTGGGGACATCCCAACGCACAGATACGCAGTATTTT. Full variable domain (rest looked up from reference TRBV5-1 and TRBJ2-3): KAGVTQTPRYLIKTRGQQVTLSCSPISGHRSVSWYQQTPGQGLQFLFEYFSETQRNKGNFPGRFSGRQFSNSRSEMNVSTLELGDSALYLCASSLGTSQRTDTQYFGPGTRLTVL.

The chain links TRBV24-1 to TRBJ1-1, with 8 bases lining up with TRBD1. V trimming: 4 bases; J trimming: 7 bases; junction bases outside the gene matches: 4. The CDR3 covers 13 residues. Germline V CDR1 and CDR2: KGHDR, SFDVKD. For the CDR3, the DNA is TGTGCCACCAGTGACACTGGGACAGGTGAAGCTTTCTTT. Its translation is CATSDTGTGEAFF.

The chain uses TRBV7-3 and TRBJ2-2; TRBD2 agrees at 9 bases. The germline V gene has CDR1 SGHTA and CDR2 FQGTGA. The junction had 1 base not matched to a gene; V was cut back by 0 bases and J by 5 bases. This CDR3 is 15 amino acids long. CDR3 amino acids: CASSLTSGGTGELFF. CDR3 DNA sequence: TGTGCCAGCAGCTTAACAAGCGGGGGGACCGGGGAGCTGTTTTTT.

V and J are TRBV28 and TRBJ1-1; no definite D call. V lost 3 bases and J 2 bases, leaving 10 bases between the germline ends. Germline assignment: CDR1 MDHEN and CDR2 SYDVKM. The CDR3 is made up of 14 amino acids. The CDR3 loop is CASSLEQLNTEAFF. The CDR3 DNA reads as TGTGCCAGCAGTTTGGAACAGCTCAACACTGAAGCTTTCTTT.

V is TRBV3-1 (or the pseudogene TRBV3-2) and J is TRBJ2-7; 7 bases agree with TRBD1. The junction had 6 bases not matched to a gene; V was cut back by 4 bases and J by 3 bases. The CDR3 has 14 amino acids. The germline gives CDR1 LGHDT, CDR2 YNNKEL (reference sequence). DNA for the CDR3: TGTGCCAGCAGCCCTCCGGGACAGCTCTACGAGCAGTACTTC. This encodes CASSPPGQLYEQYF.

This clone was detected once. J is TRBJ2-7 and V is TRBV7-3, with 9 bases lining up with TRBD1. V lost 5 bases to trimming and J lost 0 bases; unmatched junction nucleotides: 5. Germline CDR1 reads SGHTA; CDR2 reads FQGTGA. The CDR3 consists of 15 residues. CDR3 residues: CASSLGQGYSYEQYF. The CDR3 DNA follows: TGTGCCAGCAGCCTGGGACAGGGATACTCCTACGAGCAGTACTTC.

The chain uses TRBV7-9 and TRBJ1-2; 11 bases are shared with TRBD1. V shed 0 bases, J shed 2 bases, and the junction held 5 bases outside the gene matches. Germline V gene lookup returns CDR1 SEHNR and CDR2 FQNEAQ (reference sequence). The CDR3 sequence is 17 residues long. CDR3: CASSLAGTGGINYGYTF. The CDR3 DNA reads as TGTGCCAGCAGCTTAGCGGGGACAGGGGGAATAAACTATGGCTACACCTTC.

The gene calls are TRBV12-5 and TRBJ2-1, with 10 bases identical to TRBD1. The CDR3 loop spans 14 amino acids. The V gene end was trimmed by 5 bases and the J gene end by 9 bases; junction bases not matched to a gene: 7. Per germline, CDR1 LGHNT and CDR2 FRNRAP. This CDR3 reads CASGHGTGVGEQFF. The CDR3 coding sequence is TGTGCTAGTGGTCACGGGACAGGGGTAGGTGAGCAGTTCTTC. Full variable domain (remainder filled in from reference TRBV12-5 and TRBJ2-1): DARVTQTPRHKVTEMGQEVTMRCQPILGHNTVFWYRQTMMQGLELLAYFRNRAPLDDSGMPKDRFSAEMPDATLATLKIQPSEPRDSAVYFCASGHGTGVGEQFFGPGTRLTVL.

This sequence joins TRBV5-5 and TRBJ1-5, with TRBD1 as a possible D gene (6 bases). This CDR3 spans 19 amino acids. Germline CDR1 and CDR2: SGHKS and YYEKEE (reference sequence). Trimming cost V 4 bases and J 2 bases, with 25 bases left between them. CDR3 nucleotide sequence: TGTGCCAGCAGCGAAACAGGCAGACAGGCCCGGGGGGGCAATCAGCCCCAGCATTTT. This encodes CASSETGRQARGGNQPQHF.

V and J are TRBV11-2 and TRBJ2-3, with 9 bases aligning to TRBD1. Germline V CDR1 and CDR2: SGHAT, FQNNGV. CDR3 length: 15 amino acids. V trimming: 3 bases; J trimming: 6 bases; junction bases outside the gene matches: 7. The DNA of the CDR3 is TGTGCCAGCAGCTTCGGACAGGGGATTTGGGATACGCAGTATTTT. Translating gives CASSFGQGIWDTQYF.

This rearrangement joins TRBV12-3 or TRBV12-4 to TRBJ1-5, with 9 bases fitting TRBD1. The CDR3 spans 13 residues. The J segment lost 5 bases and the V segment lost 5 bases, leaving 1 base of the junction unmatched. CDR3 bases: TGTGCCAGCAGTGGACAGGGGCATCAGCCCCAGCATTTT. The encoded protein is CASSGQGHQPQHF.

V is TRBV5-6 and J is TRBJ1-6; the D gene is possibly TRBD1 (5 bases). The CDR3 is made up of 16 amino acids. CDR1 and CDR2 from the germline V gene are SGHDT and YYEEEE. V was cut by 4 bases and J by 6 bases, with 17 bases left in between. CDR3 bases: TGTGCCAGCAGCCATACCTCTCAGGGTTTTAATTCACCCCTCCACTTT. As protein: CASSHTSQGFNSPLHF.

This chain links TRBV5-5 with TRBJ1-1, with D possibly TRBD1 on 6 matching bases. CDR3 size: 13 residues. Germline V CDR1 and CDR2: SGHKS, YYEKEE (reference sequence). The V and J ends lost 3 bases and 3 bases respectively, with 9 bases between them. CDR3 amino acids: CASSYRADTEAFF. The CDR3 region has the DNA TGTGCCAGCAGCTACAGGGCGGACACTGAAGCTTTCTTT.

The chain uses TRBV2 and TRBJ2-5; a weak D match, TRBD1 (6 bases). Per the germline V gene, CDR1 is SNHLY and CDR2 is FYNNEI. V was cut by 8 bases and J by 5 bases, with 9 bases left in between. The CDR3 covers 11 residues. The CDR3 spells CASGGWETQYF. The DNA of the CDR3 is TGTGCCAGCGGGGGCTGGGAGACCCAGTACTTC.

This chain connects TRBV28 to TRBJ2-5; the match to TRBD1 covers 8 bases. Germline CDR1 MDHEN, CDR2 SYDVKM. V shed 7 bases, J shed 3 bases, and the junction held 4 bases outside the gene matches. The CDR3 spans 13 residues. The CDR3 nucleotides read TGTGCCAGCAAGCCGGACAGGGAAGAGACCCAGTACTTC. The encoded protein is CASKPDREETQYF.

This clone was found once. The chain uses TRBV9 and TRBJ2-4; D call uncertain. Germline V gives CDR1 SGDLS, CDR2 YYNGEE. This CDR3 is 12 amino acids long. V gave up 3 bases and J gave up 7 bases, with 8 bases separating them. CDR3 region: CASSDFRNIQYF. The CDR3 region has the DNA TGTGCCAGCAGCGACTTTCGGAACATTCAGTACTTC.

The gene calls are TRBV6-5 and TRBJ1-2; D might be TRBD1 (5 bases). There are 14 residues in the CDR3. Germline V CDR1 and CDR2: MNHEY, SVGAGI. V lost 7 bases and J lost 6, with 18 bases in between. CDR3 nucleotide sequence: TGTGCCAGCACCGAACCCAGGGTCGGTGATGGCTACACCTTC. It specifies CASTEPRVGDGYTF.

On this clone itself: The sample contains more than one DNA sequence encoding this CDR3. The genes are TRBV5-1 and TRBJ1-1; a weak D match, TRBD1 (5 bases). Germline CDR1 is SGHRS and CDR2 is YFSETQ. V dropped 7 bases and J dropped 5 bases, with 12 bases sitting between them. This CDR3 contains 12 residues. The CDR3 DNA is TGCGCCAGCGGGCAGGGAAATACTGAAGCTTTCTTT. This encodes CASGQGNTEAFF.